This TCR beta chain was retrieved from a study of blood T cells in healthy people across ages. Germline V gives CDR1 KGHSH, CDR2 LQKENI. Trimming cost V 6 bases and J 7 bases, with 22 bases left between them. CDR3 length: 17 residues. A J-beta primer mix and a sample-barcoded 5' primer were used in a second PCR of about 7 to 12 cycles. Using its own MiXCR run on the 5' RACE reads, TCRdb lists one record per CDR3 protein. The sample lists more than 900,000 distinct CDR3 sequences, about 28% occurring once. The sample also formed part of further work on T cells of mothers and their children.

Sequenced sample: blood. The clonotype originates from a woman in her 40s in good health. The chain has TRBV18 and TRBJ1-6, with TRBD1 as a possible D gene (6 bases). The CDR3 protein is CASSPTNSRGGNSPLHF. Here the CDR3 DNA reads TGTGCCAGCTCCCCCACCAATTCCAGGGGAGGGAATTCACCCCTCCACTTT.